This T cell receptor beta chain came from a study of T-cell memory formation after mild COVID-19. Study-level results: The CD4+ clones that contracted clustered mainly within CM and EM, and the CD8+ clones concentrated in EMRA.

V shed 5 bases, J shed 4 bases, and the junction held 12 bases outside the gene matches. The CDR3 runs to 16 residues. Germline CDR1 SGHRS, CDR2 YFSETQ. TCRdb passed the 5' RACE reads through MiXCR, listing each CDR3 protein once. The sample has approximately 240,000 distinct CDR3 sequences, 16% seen once. On this clonotype itself: What it binds is unknown.

The chain carries TRBV5-1 and TRBJ2-5; 9 nucleotides match TRBD1. The source is a man between 18 and 29 years old who had mild COVID-19 (a few samples of this study predate the infection). Cell type and time point are not known. Sample: PBMCs or a T cell subset sorted from them (not recorded which). The CDR3 here is CASRPQQGAIGETQYF. The CDR3 DNA follows: TGCGCCAGCAGACCACAACAGGGGGCTATAGGAGAGACCCAGTACTTC.